This is a list of T cell receptor beta chains from one sample in a study of T-cell memory formation after mild COVID-19. Using its own MiXCR run on the 5' RACE reads, TCRdb lists one record per CDR3 protein. The sample lists roughly 120,000 distinct CDR3 sequences; over 20% were seen once. Source material: PBMCs or a T cell subset sorted from them (not recorded which). All receptors derive from a man younger than 35 who had mild COVID-19 (a few samples of this study predate the infection). Cell type and time point are not known. The CDR3 runs from the conserved cysteine through the conserved F or W. Fields, in order: V gene, CDR3 protein.

TRBV12-3/TRBV12-4 CAVLGQGPDTQYF
TRBV9 CASTLGGTNTGELFF
TRBV5-6 CASGTAGLADTQYF
TRBV7-9 CASSAAGGANGELFF
TRBV7-9 CASSLSATGLGEQYF
TRBV19 CASSMGGASTDTQYF
TRBV7-2 CASSLDPWSSYNEQFF
TRBV6-2/TRBV6-3 CASSDGGGTQYF
TRBV5-1 CASSLGLGVTDTQYF
TRBV12-3/TRBV12-4 CASSLLGPTYEQYF
TRBV7-9 CASSPTSSRSYGYTF
TRBV7-6 CASSLIGSNQPQHF
TRBV11-3 CASLTGGPIDTQYF
TRBV15 CATSRLTGNEQYF
TRBV21-1 CASTKTGLIEQFF
TRBV29-1 CSVEGRLAGEETQYF
TRBV14 CASSQGFSTGELFF
TRBV5-4 CASSLGRSQETQYF
TRBV6-1 CASSEFGEGSNEQFF
TRBV7-9 CASSPPRGYMNTEAFF
TRBV4-1 CASSQSGTQYF